These T cell receptor beta chains were read from a single sample in a study of a mutant IDH1 vaccine in newly diagnosed glioma. The protocol was immunoSEQ multiplex PCR, while the TCRdb copy is restricted to in-frame clones and leaves out a portion. The repertoire holds around 85,000 clones, with 85% as singletons. These receptors' targets are unknown. This specimen consisted of PBMCs, obtained from a glioma patient whose treatment included an IDH1 peptide vaccine. Every receptor here comes from a man aged 30-40 years with glioma. Some clones in this sample may be carry-over from other donors' samples. Both conserved end residues are part of each CDR3. D genes are given only for firm matches. The size field is filled for only some rows; it gives once, few, many or a size class.

size,J,V,D,CDR3,DNA
.,TRBJ2-5,TRBV15,TRBD2,CATRGLAGARETQYF,TGTGCCACCAGAGGACTAGCGGGGGCCAGGGAGACCCAGTACTTC
.,TRBJ1-5,TRBV6-5,TRBD1,CASSSSGTVQPQHF,TGTGCCAGCAGTTCCTCTGGGACAGTACAGCCCCAGCATTTT
.,TRBJ1-4,TRBV28,.,CASRLGGPNEKLFF,TGTGCCAGCAGACTTGGGGGTCCTAATGAAAAACTGTTTTTT
.,TRBJ1-5,TRBV19,.,CASSILGGSQPQHF,TGTGCCAGTAGTATACTCGGGGGAAGCCAGCCCCAGCATTTT
few,TRBJ1-1,TRBV5-4,.,CASSSREAEAFF,TGTGCCAGCAGCTCCAGGGAGGCTGAAGCTTTCTTT
.,TRBJ2-5,TRBV14,.,CASSQTHQAGSTQYF,TGTGCCAGCAGCCAAACTCACCAGGCAGGCTCGACCCAGTACTTC
.,TRBJ2-7,TRBV7-2,.,CASSLTGLTTYEQYF,TGTGCCAGCAGCTTGACAGGCCTTACAACCTACGAGCAGTACTTC
.,TRBJ1-5,TRBV19,.,CASSGRAGANQPQHF,TGTGCCAGTAGTGGCCGGGCGGGAGCCAATCAGCCCCAGCATTTT
.,TRBJ2-3,TRBV5-4,.,CASSLRGVSGTDTQYF,TGTGCCAGCAGCTTGAGGGGTGTGTCTGGCACAGATACGCAGTATTTT
few,TRBJ2-5,TRBV28,TRBD2,CASSLVRGGETQYF,TGTGCCAGCAGTTTAGTGAGGGGAGGGGAGACCCAGTACTTC
.,TRBJ1-2,TRBV19,.,CASSLNAVGYTF,TGTGCCAGTAGCTTAAACGCGGTTGGCTACACCTTC
once,TRBJ1-2,TRBV7-2,.,CASSLRGWGYGYTF,TGTGCCAGCAGCTTAAGGGGCTGGGGATATGGCTACACCTTC
.,TRBJ1-1,TRBV30,.,CAAVDGRDTEAFF,TGTGCGGCCGTCGACGGGAGGGATACTGAAGCTTTCTTT
.,TRBJ1-1,TRBV9,.,CARSGGGGFGTEAFF,TGTGCCCGCAGCGGGGGCGGGGGCTTCGGCACTGAAGCTTTCTTT
.,TRBJ1-5,TRBV7-2,.,CASSSRGGNQPQHF,TGTGCCAGCAGCTCAAGGGGGGGCAATCAGCCCCAGCATTTT
.,TRBJ1-1,TRBV9,TRBD1,CASSARTGVLNTEAFF,TGTGCCAGCAGCGCGCGGACAGGGGTGTTGAACACTGAAGCTTTCTTT
medium-sized,TRBJ2-1,TRBV28,TRBD1,CASSLWTGYTDNEQFF,TGTGCCAGCAGTTTATGGACAGGGTACACCGACAATGAGCAGTTCTTC
.,TRBJ2-1,TRBV13,TRBD1,CASTTSRGSHNEQFF,TGTGCCAGCACCACATCCAGGGGGTCCCACAATGAGCAGTTCTTC
.,TRBJ1-1,TRBV19,.,CASSIDHAGGRHTEAFF,TGTGCCAGTAGTATAGATCACGCCGGGGGCAGGCACACTGAAGCTTTCTTT
.,TRBJ1-1,TRBV9,.,CASSLRSGGKEAFF,TGTGCCAGCAGCCTAAGAAGTGGAGGAAAGGAAGCTTTCTTT
.,TRBJ2-2,TRBV4-1,.,CASSQDKGALNTGELFF,TGCGCCAGCAGCCAAGATAAAGGGGCGCTGAACACCGGGGAGCTGTTTTTT
.,TRBJ1-4,TRBV5-1,TRBD1,CASSLGDRPTNEKLFF,TGCGCCAGCAGCTTGGGGGACAGACCAACTAATGAAAAACTGTTTTTT
.,TRBJ1-1,TRBV9,.,CASSVGRNIEAFF,TGTGCCAGCAGCGTAGGTCGGAACATTGAAGCTTTCTTT
few,TRBJ2-1,TRBV7-9,.,CASSLSVSSYNEQFF,TGTGCCAGCAGCTTATCCGTCAGCTCCTACAATGAGCAGTTCTTC
.,TRBJ1-2,TRBV5-1,.,CASSLARTGYGYTF,TGCGCCAGCAGCTTGGCGCGGACGGGCTATGGCTACACCTTC
.,TRBJ1-3,TRBV4-1,.,CASSPTPSGNTIYF,TGCGCCAGCAGCCCCACGCCCTCTGGAAACACCATATATTTT
.,TRBJ1-1,TRBV25-1,TRBD1,CASSPLTGGNTEAFF,TGTGCCAGCAGCCCCCTCACAGGGGGCAACACTGAAGCTTTCTTT
.,TRBJ2-7,TRBV29-1,.,CSVRTAGGYEQYF,TGCAGCGTTAGGACGGCCGGTGGGTACGAGCAGTACTTC
.,TRBJ2-7,TRBV7-2,.,CASSRSSYEQYF,TGTGCCAGCAGCCGGTCCTCCTACGAGCAGTACTTC